This T cell receptor (beta chain) is from a study of blood T cell repertoires in COVID-19. Study-wide context: Samples of COVID-19 (acute and convalescent) were obtained from the United States, Italy and Spain.

Generated by immunoSEQ multiplex PCR, the TCRdb table keeps only in-frame clones and is missing some. Of tens of thousands of clones detected, around 76% appear once; the ten largest clones hold approximately 19%. The germline CDR1 and CDR2 sequences are SGDLS and YYNGEE. V was pared by 4 bases and J by 0 bases, with 9 bases of the junction left unmatched. The CDR3 consists of 18 residues. The chain employs TRBV9 and TRBJ1-4, with 10 nucleotides matching TRBD1. This TCR came from a human donor in a cohort sampled during active COVID-19. Sequencing was performed on peripheral blood. The CDR3 here is CASSPGTGADATNEKLFF. In DNA form, the CDR3 reads TGTGCCAGCAGCCCGGGGACAGGGGCCGATGCAACTAATGAAAAACTGTTTTTT.